Below are 23 T cell receptor beta chains sequenced from a single sample in a study of graft-versus-host responses after intestinal transplantation. What these receptors recognize is not known. Using immunoSEQ multiplex PCR, the repertoire was profiled, and TCRdb retains in-frame clones only, with some absent. The data contain 100,000 or so clones, about 93% of them seen just once; the ten biggest clones take up about 1.1%. The material sequenced was unstimulated CD8+ T cells sorted from spleen or lymph node cells, taken before transplant. The receptors stem from a human donor who was the organ donor for an intestinal transplant.

V usage is TRBV13 and J usage is TRBJ2-1, with 7 bases aligning to TRBD2. Germline-derived CDR1 and CDR2 are PRHDT and FYEKMQ (reference sequence). The CDR3 totals 16 residues. V lost 8 bases, J lost 0 bases, and 10 bases stayed unmatched. This CDR3 reads CASGELAGVSYNEQFF. CDR3 DNA sequence: TGTGCCAGCGGGGAATTAGCGGGTGTCTCCTACAATGAGCAGTTCTTC.

The chain links TRBV27 to TRBJ2-7; 7 bases line up with TRBD1. The CDR3 has 16 residues. The germline CDR1 and CDR2 sequences are MNHEY and SMNVEV (reference sequence). With 4 bases clipped from V and 4 bases from J, the junction kept 13 bases outside the gene matches. CDR3 region: CASSSSAGTAAYEQYF. DNA for the CDR3: TGTGCCAGCAGTTCCTCCGCCGGGACAGCCGCGTACGAGCAGTACTTC.

The V call is TRBV5-1, the J call TRBJ2-3; possibly TRBD2 for D (6 bases). Germline V lookup: CDR1 SGHRS, CDR2 YFSETQ. With 3 bases removed from V and 2 bases from J, the gap between germline ends came to 13 bases. The length of the CDR3 is 15 residues. CDR3 protein: CASSSVGGFTDTQYF. CDR3 nucleotide sequence: TGCGCCAGCAGCTCGGTGGGGGGTTTCACAGATACGCAGTATTTT. Full variable domain (outside the CDR3, taken from reference TRBV5-1 and TRBJ2-3): KAGVTQTPRYLIKTRGQQVTLSCSPISGHRSVSWYQQTPGQGLQFLFEYFSETQRNKGNFPGRFSGRQFSNSRSEMNVSTLELGDSALYLCASSSVGGFTDTQYFGPGTRLTVL.

The chain links TRBV27 to TRBJ1-4; 8 positions match TRBD1. Germline loops: CDR1 MNHEY, CDR2 SMNVEV (reference sequence). This CDR3 is built from 14 residues. The V and J ends lost 4 bases and 8 bases, in that order; junction bases with no gene match: 6. The CDR3: CASSSGQGTEKLFF. The DNA of the CDR3 is TGTGCCAGCAGTTCCGGACAGGGCACCGAAAAACTGTTTTTT.

The chain is built from TRBV4-2 and TRBJ2-7, with D maybe TRBD2 (6 bases). Germline V CDR1 and CDR2: LGHNA, YNFKEQ. The CDR3 has 14 residues. V was trimmed by 4 bases and J by 2 bases, leaving 12 bases between them. Here the CDR3 reads CASSPGPGAYEQYF. For the CDR3, the DNA is TGTGCCAGCAGCCCCGGGCCGGGGGCCTACGAGCAGTACTTC.

The chain joins TRBV4-1 to TRBJ2-5; TRBD2 agrees at 9 bases. The CDR3 has 16 amino acids. Germline V gives CDR1 MGHRA, CDR2 YSYEKL. V lost 1 base and J lost 5; bases outside the gene matches: 8. CDR3 region: CASSQAGGGAVETQYF. For the CDR3, the DNA is TGCGCCAGCAGCCAAGCGGGCGGGGGGGCGGTGGAGACCCAGTACTTC.

The V call is TRBV5-1, the J call TRBJ1-3; no firm D call. The V end was cut by 4 bases, the J end by 8 bases, with 7 bases between. Per germline, CDR1 SGHRS and CDR2 YFSETQ. CDR3 length: 11 amino acids. CDR3 nucleotide sequence: TGCGCCAGCAGCGCCGGAGACACCATATATTTT. It codes for CASSAGDTIYF.

The rearrangement uses TRBV7-9 and TRBJ2-2, with D possibly being TRBD1 (6 bases). The V gene's germline CDR1 is SEHNR and CDR2 FQNEAQ (reference sequence). V was pared by 7 bases and J by 2 bases, with 14 bases between. The CDR3 runs 15 residues. The CDR3 is CASTKSDSNTGELFF. The CDR3 DNA follows: TGTGCCAGCACCAAGTCGGACAGCAACACCGGGGAGCTGTTTTTT.

This clone was detected only once. The chain is built from TRBV7-8 and TRBJ2-5; perhaps TRBD1 as D (5 bases). The ends were cut back, 5 bases at V and 3 bases at J, with 16 bases in the middle. The germline gives CDR1 SGHVS, CDR2 FQNEAQ. This CDR3 spans 15 amino acids. CDR3 in amino acids: CASSHSTDQKETQYF. The CDR3 region has the DNA TGTGCCAGCAGCCACTCGACAGACCAAAAAGAGACCCAGTACTTC.

The gene calls are TRBV19 and TRBJ2-1; D may be TRBD2 (5 bases). This CDR3 has 14 amino acids. In germline, CDR1 is LNHDA, CDR2 SQIVND (reference sequence). V lost 6 bases and J lost 3, with 12 bases in between. The CDR3 sequence: CASRWASSYNEQFF. The CDR3 DNA reads as TGTGCCAGTAGATGGGCTAGCAGCTACAATGAGCAGTTCTTC.

The chain uses TRBV2 and TRBJ2-7; D might be TRBD1 (6 bases). This CDR3 has 15 residues. Germline CDR1 is SNHLY and CDR2 is FYNNEI. V lost 3 bases and J lost 2, with 14 bases in between. The chain's CDR3 is CASSEGPRDTYEQYF. The DNA of the CDR3 is TGTGCCAGCAGTGAGGGGCCAAGGGACACCTACGAGCAGTACTTC.

The J gene is TRBJ2-7, the V gene TRBV27; 9 bases map to TRBD2. Losses at the gene ends were 8 bases for V and 7 bases for J; bases not matched to a gene: 6. This CDR3 contains 12 residues. Per the germline V gene, CDR1 is MNHEY and CDR2 is SMNVEV (reference sequence). As DNA, the CDR3 is TGTGCCAGCCTAGGGCTAGCGGGGGAGCAGTACTTC. Translated, it gives CASLGLAGEQYF.

The chain combines TRBV13 with TRBJ1-3, with no clear D. This CDR3 has 15 amino acids. Trimming cost V 1 base and J 4 bases, with 11 bases left between them. Germline V gene data show CDR1 as PRHDT and CDR2 as FYEKMQ (reference sequence). CDR3 bases: TGTGCCAGCAGCTTAGAGCGCAGTTTGGGAAACACCATATATTTT. Protein: CASSLERSLGNTIYF.

The V and J genes are TRBV4-2 and TRBJ1-5; TRBD1 agrees at 10 bases. Germline-derived CDR1 and CDR2 are LGHNA and YNFKEQ. V dropped 3 bases and J dropped 0; count of bases not matched to a gene: 5. The CDR3 has 17 residues. Here the CDR3 DNA reads TGTGCCAGCAGCCAGGGGACAGGGGCCTATAGCAATCAGCCCCAGCATTTT. Protein product: CASSQGTGAYSNQPQHF.

The rearrangement uses TRBV4-2 and TRBJ2-1, with 7 bases fitting TRBD2. The CDR3 length is 15 residues. The V gene's germline CDR1 is LGHNA and CDR2 YNFKEQ. Trimming at V came to 0 bases and at J to 4 bases, leaving 3 bases not matched to a gene. CDR3 bases: TGTGCCAGCAGCCAAGATGGGACTATGTACAATGAGCAGTTCTTC. Translation gives CASSQDGTMYNEQFF.

V is TRBV2 and J is TRBJ2-7; TRBD2 matches 9 bases. This CDR3 contains 14 residues. The trim removed 6 bases at V and 2 bases at J, leaving 5 bases unmatched. Looked up from germline, CDR1 is SNHLY and CDR2 is FYNNEI. DNA of the CDR3: TGTGCCAGCAGCCGGCTAGCGGGGCCCTACGAGCAGTACTTC. Its protein product is CASSRLAGPYEQYF.

This clone was counted a few times. This rearrangement joins TRBV6-6 to TRBJ2-2; maybe TRBD2 (5 bases). The CDR3 totals 16 residues. Germline CDR1 MNHNY, CDR2 SVGAGI (reference sequence). Trimming took 1 base from V and 5 from J, leaving 14 bases between them. As DNA, the CDR3 is TGTGCCAGCAGTTACTTTTTACTGGAGGTGACCGGGGAGCTGTTTTTT. It yields the protein CASSYFLLEVTGELFF.

This clone has only one observation. One end of the junction does not line up with germline, which may come from a read error. The chain couples TRBV7-9 to TRBJ1-6; D gene ambiguous. CDR3 length: 14 residues. The germline V gene encodes CDR1 SEHNR and CDR2 FQNEAQ (reference sequence). The CDR3 is CASSSVDIYSPPHF. In DNA form, the CDR3 reads TGTGCCAGCAGCTCAGTAGACATTTATTCACCCCCCCACTTT.

The genes are TRBV9 and TRBJ2-7; no clear D gene. The germline V gene has CDR1 SGDLS and CDR2 YYNGEE. V was pared by 2 bases and J by 3 bases, with 12 bases between. There are 14 residues in the CDR3. The CDR3 spells CASSVSAIDYEQYF. In nucleotides, the CDR3 is TGTGCCAGCAGCGTCAGCGCGATTGACTACGAGCAGTACTTC.

This sequence joins TRBV27 and TRBJ1-5, with 7 nucleotides matching TRBD1. Per germline, CDR1 MNHEY and CDR2 SMNVEV (reference sequence). This CDR3 comprises 14 residues. J lost 3 bases, V lost 7 bases, and 6 bases had no gene match. CDR3: CASTQTGTNQPQHF. The CDR3 DNA is TGTGCCAGCACTCAGACAGGGACCAATCAGCCCCAGCATTTT.

V and J are TRBV6-5 and TRBJ2-1, with 13 bases matching TRBD2. Germline trimming cut 0 bases from V and 8 bases from J; bases unmatched to any gene: 1. CDR3 length: 15 residues. From germline, CDR1 is MNHEY and CDR2 SVGAGI. CDR3 residues: CASSYSGTSGDEQFF. CDR3 coding DNA: TGTGCCAGCAGTTACTCTGGGACTAGCGGGGATGAGCAGTTCTTC.

V and J are TRBV7-2 and TRBJ2-1, with 8 bases aligning to TRBD2. Trimming took 3 bases from V and 6 from J; bases not matched to a gene: 4. The CDR3 length is 14 residues. The germline V gene encodes CDR1 SGHTA and CDR2 FQGNSA. The CDR3 loop is CASSFGSGTNEQFF. CDR3 nucleotide sequence: TGTGCCAGCAGCTTCGGTAGCGGGACCAATGAGCAGTTCTTC.

V usage is TRBV6-4 and J usage is TRBJ1-5; maybe TRBD1 (5 bases). Germline V gene data show CDR1 as MRHNA and CDR2 as SNTAGT. This CDR3 is built from 17 residues. Trimming stripped 5 bases from V and 6 bases from J, with 23 bases between. This chain's CDR3 is CASSSPPRGLFIQPQHF. The DNA of the CDR3 is TGTGCCAGCAGTTCCCCCCCTAGGGGCCTCTTCATTCAGCCCCAGCATTTT.